The rows below give T cell receptor beta chains drawn from one sample of a study of T cell responses to AZD1222 COVID-19 vaccine. Using immunoSEQ multiplex PCR, the repertoire was profiled, and TCRdb retains in-frame clones only, with some absent. The sample gives 130,000 to 150,000 clones, about nine tenths of which show up once; more than 12% is in the top ten. The source material was peripheral blood, sampled on day 0 of AZD1222 vaccination. The source is an adult in good health. Each CDR3 is given with its conserved first and last residue. D genes are given only for firm matches. A clone size is listed for some rows: how often the clone was seen (once, few, many), or a class if it is expanded.

NA NA TRBJ1-5 TRBV10-1 TGCGCCAGCAGTGCGCTCCGATCCGCAGGAACAAGACAGCCCCAGCATTTT CASSALRSAGTRQPQHF
NA NA TRBJ1-2 TRBV10-3 TGTGCCATCAGTGAGTCTGCGCCCCCGGGCTACACCTTC CAISESAPPGYTF
NA NA TRBJ2-2 TRBV4-1 TGCGCCAGCAGCCAAGAACCCGGGACCCTGAGGGAGCTGTTTTTT CASSQEPGTLRELFF
NA TRBD1 TRBJ2-7 TRBV7-3 TGTGCCAGCAGCCCAGGGGGCCACGCTTACGAGCAGTACTTC CASSPGGHAYEQYF
few NA TRBJ1-3 TRBV4-1 TGCGCCAGCAGCCAAGGACTGGGGCTAGGTGGAAACACCATATATTTT CASSQGLGLGGNTIYF
NA NA TRBJ2-2 TRBV6-6 TGTGCCACCGCCCGGGACACCAACACCGGGGAGCTGTTTTTT CATARDTNTGELFF
NA NA TRBJ1-2 TRBV4-1 TGCGCCAGCAGCCAAGACATAGCGGGGCCTTATGGCTACACCTTC CASSQDIAGPYGYTF
NA NA TRBJ1-1 TRBV11-2 TGTGCCAGCAGCCCTTTATACACTGAAGCTTTCTTT CASSPLYTEAFF
once TRBD1 TRBJ2-7 TRBV9 TGTGCCAGCAGCCCGGGACAGTTCTACGAGCAGTACTTC CASSPGQFYEQYF
NA TRBD1 TRBJ1-1 TRBV19 TGTGCCAGTAGTATTGGACAGGGCGGCATGAACACTGAAGCTTTCTTT CASSIGQGGMNTEAFF
NA NA TRBJ1-3 TRBV18 TGTGCCAGCTCACCAGGGGTCCGGGGATCTGGAAACACCATATATTTT CASSPGVRGSGNTIYF
once NA TRBJ1-2 TRBV19 TGTGCCAGTAGTAAACTCCTTCGAGGCGGCCCCTCTAACTATGGCTACACCTTC CASSKLLRGGPSNYGYTF
NA NA TRBJ2-7 TRBV7-2 TGTGCCAGCAGCTTAATCGCAGGTCACGAGCAGTACTTC CASSLIAGHEQYF
NA NA TRBJ1-6 TRBV18 TGTGCCAGCTCACCGGAGGAATCACCCCTCCACTTT CASSPEESPLHF
NA TRBD1 TRBJ1-1 TRBV7-2 TGTGCCAGCCGAACAGGGGGCAGCATGAACACTGAAGCTTTCTTT CASRTGGSMNTEAFF
NA TRBD1 TRBJ2-1 TRBV5-4 TGTGCCAGCAGCCCCCGACAGGGGCGAAACAATGAGCAGTTCTTC CASSPRQGRNNEQFF
NA TRBD1 TRBJ1-2 TRBV5-1 TGCGCCACCTCCGGGACAGGGGGCGCCCGGTATGGCTACACCTTC CATSGTGGARYGYTF
NA NA TRBJ1-5 TRBV6-5 TGTGCCAGCAGTTACTCCTCCGGGAGACAGCCCCAGCATTTT CASSYSSGRQPQHF
NA TRBD1 TRBJ2-1 TRBV6-5 TGTGCCAGCAGGATAGACAGGGGAGTCTACAATGAGCAGTTCTTC CASRIDRGVYNEQFF
NA NA TRBJ2-7 TRBV27 TGTGCCAGCAGTTTAAAGGGGAAGAGGACCTACGAGCAGTACTTC CASSLKGKRTYEQYF
NA TRBD1 TRBJ1-1 TRBV7-3 TGTGCCAGCAGCTTCGACAGGGGAGGCACTGAAGCTTTCTTT CASSFDRGGTEAFF
few NA TRBJ1-3 TRBV10-2 TGCGCCAGCACCTTTGTTCAGGGGACTGGAAACACCATATATTTT CASTFVQGTGNTIYF
NA NA TRBJ1-6 TRBV3-1/TRBV3-2 TGTGCCAGCGGATACACAACCGGGACCCGGGGTCATTCACCCCTCCACTTT CASGYTTGTRGHSPLHF
NA NA TRBJ1-4 TRBV2 TGTGCCAGCAGTGAAGATGGGGGGTCTAATGAAAAACTGTTTTTT CASSEDGGSNEKLFF
NA NA TRBJ2-6 TRBV30 TGTGCCTGGAGTCTAGGCGGGGCCAACGTCCTGACTTTC CAWSLGGANVLTF
NA NA TRBJ1-1 TRBV4-1 TGCGCCAGCAGCGGTAAGGCTGGGACTGAAGCTTTCTTT CASSGKAGTEAFF
few NA TRBJ1-5 TRBV25-1 TGTGCCAGCAGTGATCAGGACAGCTCAGGCAATCAGCCCCAGCATTTT CASSDQDSSGNQPQHF
NA NA TRBJ2-2 TRBV18 TGTGCCAGCTCACCAGATAGTAACGCGATCGGGGAGCTGTTTTTT CASSPDSNAIGELFF
NA NA TRBJ2-5 TRBV5-1 TGCGCCAGCAGCTTAGTCGAGGAGACCCAGTACTTC CASSLVEETQYF
NA NA TRBJ2-7 TRBV19 TGTGCCAGTAGTATAGATACCAGGGACTACGAGCAGTACTTC CASSIDTRDYEQYF
NA TRBD2 TRBJ2-1 TRBV4-1 TGCGCCAGCAGCCCGACTAGCGGGGGATACAATGAGCAGTTCTTC CASSPTSGGYNEQFF
NA NA TRBJ1-5 TRBV7-8 TGTGCCAGCAGCTTACGTCGGGGTCAGCCCCAGCATTTT CASSLRRGQPQHF
once TRBD1 TRBJ2-7 TRBV5-6 TGTGCCAGCAGCTTGGTAGACAGGGGGACTCCTAACGAGCAGTACTTC CASSLVDRGTPNEQYF
NA TRBD1 TRBJ1-1 TRBV7-9 TGTGCCAGCAGCTCAAACGGGCGGGGACAGGGTACTGAAGCTTTCTTT CASSSNGRGQGTEAFF
NA TRBD1 TRBJ1-5 TRBV2 TGTGCCAGCAGTGTAGGGGGCGCCTGGCCCCAGCATTTT CASSVGGAWPQHF
NA NA TRBJ1-1 TRBV7-9 TGTGCCAGCAGCTTAGTGGGCCAGAGGGACACTGAAGCTTTCTTT CASSLVGQRDTEAFF
NA NA TRBJ1-1 TRBV15 TGTGCCACCAGCAGAAAGGGACGAGGGTCAACTGAAGCTTTCTTT CATSRKGRGSTEAFF
NA TRBD1 TRBJ1-5 TRBV5-1 TGCGCCAGCAGCCCGACAGGGGGCGCAGCTCAGCCCCAGCATTTT CASSPTGGAAQPQHF
NA NA TRBJ1-1 TRBV20-1 TGCAGTGCTAGTTTGGGGCCGGAGACTGAAGCTTTCTTT CSASLGPETEAFF
NA NA TRBJ2-7 TRBV5-1 TGCGCCAGCACCAGCACAGGGACGTCGCACGAGCAGTACTTC CASTSTGTSHEQYF
NA NA TRBJ1-1 TRBV5-1 TGCGCCAGCAGCTTGGATCGGGACGGTGAAGCTTTCTTT CASSLDRDGEAFF
NA TRBD1 TRBJ2-5 TRBV28 TGTGCCAGCAGGCGTCCAGACAGGGATGGGACCCAGTACTTC CASRRPDRDGTQYF
NA TRBD1 TRBJ1-1 TRBV10-3 TGTGCCAGTGAACAGGGGGCAAACACTGAAGCTTTCTTT CASEQGANTEAFF
once NA TRBJ1-5 TRBV6-6 TGTGCCAGTACAAACCTAAAACAGCCCCAGCATTTT CASTNLKQPQHF
once TRBD2 TRBJ2-7 TRBV27 TGTGCCAGCAGTTTACTTGGTGGGGGGGATATCGAGCAGTACTTC CASSLLGGGDIEQYF
NA NA TRBJ2-5 TRBV7-2 TGTGCCAGCAGCTTAACACGATCCCGGACGAGAGCCCAAGAGACCCAGTACTTC CASSLTRSRTRAQETQYF
few NA TRBJ1-3 TRBV5-1 TGCGCCAGCAGCTTTGGTGCCTCTGGAAACACCATATATTTT CASSFGASGNTIYF
NA NA TRBJ1-4 TRBV28 TGTGCCAGCAGTTTGGGCAGTGCAACTAATGAAAAACTGTTTTTT CASSLGSATNEKLFF
NA TRBD1 TRBJ2-7 TRBV24-1 TGTGCCACCAGTGACCCGGGACAGGGCACCTACGAGCAGTACTTC CATSDPGQGTYEQYF
NA NA TRBJ2-1 TRBV18 TGTGCCAGCTCCCTCAAGGCCCACCACAATGAGCAGTTCTTC CASSLKAHHNEQFF
NA TRBD1 TRBJ2-7 TRBV11-2 TGTGCCAGCAGCTTAGATGGGTCGGGGACAGGGGCTTACGAGCAGTACTTC CASSLDGSGTGAYEQYF
NA TRBD1 TRBJ2-7 TRBV18 TGTGCCAGCTCACCGCCCCAGGACAGGGGGCTTTACGAGCAGTACTTC CASSPPQDRGLYEQYF
NA NA TRBJ1-2 TRBV28 TGTGCCAGCACCACGTGGGGCAGTGGCTACACCTTC CASTTWGSGYTF
NA NA TRBJ1-1 TRBV6-5 TGTGCCAGCAGTTACGGGGGGGCCCAGAACACTGAAGCTTTCTTT CASSYGGAQNTEAFF